What follows are 29 T cell receptor beta chains derived from one specimen sequenced in a study of shared clonotypes between healthy human individuals. Libraries were prepared by immunoSEQ multiplex PCR; TCRdb keeps only in-frame clonotypes and omits some of them. Here the sample spans millions of clones, more than 85% being singletons. It was CD45RO-negative cells, positively selected for CCR7, that made up naive CD8 cells, with terminally differentiated effector memory CD45RA+ cells excluded. Sequenced sample: naive CD8+ T cells from PBMCs. These receptor sequences come from a man younger than 30 in good health. Some clones in this sample may be carry-over from other donors' samples.

J is TRBJ2-2 and V is TRBV14; D perhaps matches TRBD2 (5 bases). This CDR3 is 16 amino acids long. V gave up 6 bases and J gave up 0 bases, with 14 bases separating them. Germline V gene data show CDR1 as SGHDN and CDR2 as FVKESK. The CDR3 spells CASRESGNANTGELFF. In DNA, the CDR3 is TGTGCCAGCAGGGAGAGCGGAAACGCGAACACCGGGGAGCTGTTTTTT.

This chain uses TRBV5-1 with TRBJ1-4, with D possibly TRBD1 on 5 matching bases. The CDR3 length is 15 residues. Germline V lookup: CDR1 SGHRS, CDR2 YFSETQ. Trimming took 0 bases from V and 5 from J, leaving 11 bases between them. DNA for the CDR3: TGCGCCAGCAGCTTGGATCGCCGGACAAATGAAAAACTGTTTTTT. This codes for CASSLDRRTNEKLFF.

Comment on this clone: This sample includes further DNA sequences coding for the same CDR3. V and J are TRBV6-5 and TRBJ2-7; 10 bases match TRBD1. The CDR3 is 15 amino acids. Unmatched junction bases numbered 5, after V lost 2 bases and J lost 4 bases. Germline lookup yields CDR1 MNHEY and CDR2 SVGAGI. The CDR3 spells CASSYPRDRGYEQYF. CDR3 DNA: TGTGCCAGCAGTTACCCCCGGGACAGGGGTTACGAGCAGTACTTC.

The chain has TRBV7-2 and TRBJ2-1, with 7 positions matching TRBD2. This CDR3 contains 16 residues. V gave up 5 bases and J gave up 2 bases; unmatched junction bases: 9. Germline values: CDR1 SGHTA, CDR2 FQGNSA. The CDR3 loop reads CASSARLAGPYNEQFF. DNA of the CDR3: TGTGCCAGCAGCGCTAGACTAGCAGGGCCCTACAATGAGCAGTTCTTC.

The rearrangement uses TRBV27 and TRBJ2-1; a weak D match, TRBD1 (7 bases). Germline V CDR1 and CDR2: MNHEY, SMNVEV (reference sequence). The V end was cut by 5 bases, the J end by 7 bases, with 12 bases between. The CDR3 is 13 residues long. This CDR3 reads CASSLAGQNEQFF. DNA of the CDR3: TGTGCCAGCAGTCTCGCGGGACAGAATGAGCAGTTCTTC.

J is TRBJ1-5 and V is TRBV19; D is undetermined. V was clipped by 3 bases and J by 0 bases, with 12 bases between them. The CDR3 is made up of 16 amino acids. Germline loops: CDR1 LNHDA, CDR2 SQIVND (reference sequence). The CDR3 DNA sequence: TGTGCCAGTAGTATTCTCGGTTTCTATAGCAATCAGCCCCAGCATTTT. Protein sequence: CASSILGFYSNQPQHF. Looking up the rest from reference TRBV19 and TRBJ1-5 gives the full variable domain: DGGITQSPKYLFRKEGQNVTLSCEQNLNHDAMYWYRQDPGQGLRLIYYSQIVNDFQKGDIAEGYSVSREKKESFPLTVTSAQKNPTAFYLCASSILGFYSNQPQHFGDGTRLSIL.

This chain links TRBV2 with TRBJ2-7; D is perhaps TRBD1 (6 bases). Trimming removed 6 bases at V and 2 bases at J, with 17 bases between. This CDR3 is built from 15 residues. The V gene's germline CDR1 is SNHLY and CDR2 FYNNEI. The CDR3 DNA reads as TGTGCCAGCAGCCCCCCCGGCAGGGGCCCCTACGAGCAGTACTTC. It codes for CASSPPGRGPYEQYF.

The chain recombines TRBV29-1 with TRBJ1-1, with D perhaps matching TRBD1 (5 bases). V lost 0 bases and J 2 bases, leaving 19 bases between the germline ends. This CDR3 spans 17 amino acids. The germline CDR1 and CDR2 sequences are SQVTM and ANQGSEA. This CDR3 reads CSVEDSSVVGANTEAFF. The CDR3 DNA is TGCAGCGTTGAAGATAGTTCTGTGGTAGGGGCCAACACTGAAGCTTTCTTT.

The chain has TRBV7-9 and TRBJ2-3, with TRBD1 identical over 8 bases. J lost 3 bases, V lost 5 bases, and 10 bases had no gene match. The length of the CDR3 is 16 residues. Germline CDR1 is SEHNR and CDR2 is FQNEAQ (reference sequence). In DNA form, the CDR3 reads TGTGCCAGCAGCCCCACGGTGGACAGGGTAACAGATACGCAGTATTTT. Protein product: CASSPTVDRVTDTQYF.

This chain uses TRBV28 with TRBJ2-7; 9 nucleotides align to TRBD1. Per germline, CDR1 MDHEN and CDR2 SYDVKM. Germline trimming cut 4 bases from V and 3 bases from J; bases unmatched to any gene: 7. The CDR3 is 15 residues long. The CDR3 here is CASSSLRTGVYEQYF. In nucleotides, the CDR3 is TGTGCCAGCAGTTCCCTTCGGACAGGGGTCTACGAGCAGTACTTC. Looking up the rest from reference TRBV28 and TRBJ2-7 gives the full variable domain: DVKVTQSSRYLVKRTGEKVFLECVQDMDHENMFWYRQDPGLGLRLIYFSYDVKMKEKGDIPEGYSVSREKKERFSLILESASTNQTSMYLCASSSLRTGVYEQYFGPGTRLTVT.

This rearrangement joins TRBV7-8 to TRBJ2-3, with D possibly TRBD1 on 6 matching bases. Germline CDR1 reads SGHVS; CDR2 reads FQNEAQ. Trimming left V 2 bases short and J 2 bases short, with 11 bases between. This CDR3 comprises 15 residues. CDR3 amino acids: CASSLITGTTDTQYF. DNA for the CDR3: TGTGCCAGCAGCTTAATCACAGGGACCACAGATACGCAGTATTTT.

The J gene is TRBJ2-1, the V gene TRBV9, with TRBD2 matching over 9 bases. CDR1 and CDR2 (germline): SGDLS, YYNGEE. The CDR3 covers 15 residues. After removal of 1 base from V and 10 bases from J, the junction contained 9 bases not matched to a gene. The CDR3 sequence: CASSVSGTSQGEQFF. In DNA, the CDR3 is TGTGCCAGCAGCGTAAGTGGGACTAGCCAGGGGGAGCAGTTCTTC.

This chain joins TRBV29-1 and TRBJ2-1, with 12 nucleotides matching TRBD2. The CDR3 has 14 amino acids. Germline V gene lookup returns CDR1 SQVTM and CDR2 ANQGSEA. The V segment lost 7 bases and the J segment 6 bases; nucleotides outside the gene matches: 7. Written as DNA, the CDR3 is TGCAGCGCCCTAGGACTAGCGGGGACCAATGAGCAGTTCTTC. Amino acids: CSALGLAGTNEQFF.

The J gene is TRBJ2-5, the V gene TRBV14; TRBD2 agrees at 12 bases. The length of the CDR3 is 22 residues. The germline CDR1 and CDR2 sequences are SGHDN and FVKESK. Trimming took 4 bases from V and 4 from J; bases not matched to a gene: 25. CDR3 protein: CASSLDILAGGPGTPPLETQYF. Written as DNA, the CDR3 is TGTGCCAGCAGCCTCGATATTCTAGCGGGAGGGCCGGGAACACCTCCGCTAGAGACCCAGTACTTC.

This chain connects TRBV4-3 to TRBJ2-2; possible D gene TRBD2, 6 bases. CDR3 length: 14 amino acids. Deletions cut 4 bases from V and 4 bases from J, with 10 bases between. CDR1 and CDR2 (germline): LGHNA, YSLEER. The CDR3: CASSPGTATGELFF. The CDR3 DNA reads TGCGCCAGCAGCCCGGGGACTGCCACCGGGGAGCTGTTTTTT.

The rearrangement uses TRBV19 and TRBJ2-1, with 7 nucleotides matching TRBD2. Germline V gene sequence: CDR1 LNHDA, CDR2 SQIVND (reference sequence). Trimming at V came to 0 bases and at J to 9 bases, leaving 11 bases not matched to a gene. The CDR3 has 16 amino acids. DNA for the CDR3: TGTGCCAGTAGTATAGATCGTGGGGGGGTCTACCCTGAGCAGTTCTTC. This sequence encodes CASSIDRGGVYPEQFF.

The chain links TRBV21-1 to TRBJ1-4; the table's TRBD1 call for D was not verified on the DNA. TRBV21-1 is deemed a pseudogene. The CDR3 loop spans 16 amino acids. Here the CDR3 DNA reads TGTGCCAGCAGCAAAGAGGGCAGGGCGGCTAATGAAAAACTGTTTTTT. This gives the protein CASSKEGRAANEKLFF.

The chain uses TRBV7-8 and TRBJ1-5; 8 positions match TRBD1. CDR1 SGHVS and CDR2 FQNEAQ come from the germline V gene. The CDR3 spans 15 residues. Germline trimming cut 2 bases from V and 2 bases from J; bases unmatched to any gene: 2. This chain's CDR3 is CASSLPGQGNQPQHF. CDR3 bases: TGTGCCAGCAGCTTACCGGGACAGGGCAATCAGCCCCAGCATTTT.

This clone was seen once. This chain connects TRBV5-4 to TRBJ2-3, with TRBD1 matching 8 bases. Germline CDR1 and CDR2: SGHNT and YYREEE (reference sequence). V was clipped by 0 bases and J by 1 base; unmatched bases: 7. The CDR3 runs 17 residues. This CDR3 is CASSLGGTGGRTDTQYF. The CDR3 DNA sequence: TGTGCCAGCAGCTTGGGCGGGACAGGAGGCCGCACAGATACGCAGTATTTT.

The chain combines TRBV19 with TRBJ2-7; D might be TRBD1 (8 bases). The CDR3 spans 17 residues. Germline values: CDR1 LNHDA, CDR2 SQIVND (reference sequence). Trimming pared 5 bases from V and 3 bases from J, leaving 23 bases between. CDR3 loop: CASSARTGRAAYYEQYF. The CDR3 nucleotides are TGTGCCAGTAGTGCCCGGACAGGGAGGGCGGCTTACTACGAGCAGTACTTC.

This rearrangement joins TRBV27 to TRBJ2-2, with D perhaps matching TRBD1 (6 bases). Trimming cost V 2 bases and J 6 bases, with 13 bases left between them. Germline assignment: CDR1 MNHEY and CDR2 SMNVEV (reference sequence). The CDR3 contains 15 residues. The CDR3 nucleotides are TGTGCCAGCAGTTTAGGGCAGGGGTTAGCCGGGGAGCTGTTTTTT. Amino acid sequence: CASSLGQGLAGELFF.

The chain employs TRBV6-5 and TRBJ2-3; TRBD2 aligns across 8 bases. V was pared by 0 bases and J by 9 bases, with 8 bases of the junction left unmatched. Germline V gives CDR1 MNHEY, CDR2 SVGAGI. This CDR3 region has 15 residues. The CDR3 nucleotides read TGTGCCAGCAGTTACTCCTCCGTAGCGGGACGGACGCAGTATTTT. Translation: CASSYSSVAGRTQYF.

The chain combines TRBV27 with TRBJ2-2; D remains ambiguous. Germline CDR1 MNHEY, CDR2 SMNVEV (reference sequence). V was pared by 6 bases and J by 5 bases, with 25 bases between. The CDR3 extends over 18 amino acids. CDR3: CASSPVPLGLAGTGELFF. CDR3 in DNA: TGTGCCAGCAGCCCGGTCCCCCTGGGCCTGGCTGGGACCGGGGAGCTGTTTTTT.

The chain links TRBV7-3 to TRBJ2-1; tentative D call: TRBD1 (5 bases). The CDR3 length is 14 residues. Germline CDR1 and CDR2: SGHTA and FQGTGA. V was cut by 2 bases and J by 8 bases, with 13 bases left in between. The CDR3 region has the DNA TGTGCCAGCAGCTTATTTTCAGGGCCGGATGAGCAGTTCTTC. It codes for CASSLFSGPDEQFF.

This chain links TRBV29-1 with TRBJ2-2, with D perhaps TRBD1 (6 bases). Germline V gene data show CDR1 as SQVTM and CDR2 as ANQGSEA. The CDR3 is 16 residues long. The V gene lost 0 bases and the J gene lost 3 bases, with 14 bases spanning the gap. The CDR3 sequence: CSVEDPRGDYTGELFF. The CDR3 DNA sequence: TGCAGCGTTGAAGATCCCAGGGGCGACTACACCGGGGAGCTGTTTTTT.

The chain is built from TRBV5-1 and TRBJ2-1; D not certain. This CDR3 contains 15 residues. Germline-derived CDR1 and CDR2 are SGHRS and YFSETQ. V was trimmed by 6 bases and J by 0 bases, leaving 13 bases between them. CDR3 coding DNA: TGCGCCAGCAAGGCCTACCCTAGCTCCTACAATGAGCAGTTCTTC. It codes for CASKAYPSSYNEQFF.

This clone was seen a single time. The chain links TRBV19 to TRBJ1-1; possibly TRBD1 for D (5 bases). Germline CDR1 is LNHDA and CDR2 is SQIVND (reference sequence). The CDR3 contains 13 residues. V gave up 10 bases and J gave up 1 base, with 13 bases separating them. The chain's CDR3 is CATQDIRNTEAFF. The CDR3 DNA sequence: TGTGCCACCCAGGACATTCGGAACACTGAAGCTTTCTTT.

The J gene is TRBJ2-1, the V gene TRBV29-1; 12 bases match TRBD2. This CDR3 has 15 amino acids. V lost 2 bases and J lost 7; bases outside the gene matches: 6. Germline assignment: CDR1 SQVTM and CDR2 ANQGSEA. CDR3 sequence: CSVEPTSGRGNEQFF. DNA of the CDR3: TGCAGCGTTGAACCGACTAGCGGGAGAGGAAATGAGCAGTTCTTC.

The rearrangement joins TRBV25-1 to TRBJ2-5; 9 nucleotides match TRBD2. The ends lost 5 bases at V and 3 bases at J; junction bases unmatched: 4. Germline assignment: CDR1 MGHDK and CDR2 SYGVNS. This CDR3 spans 14 amino acids. This CDR3 reads CASSPAGGKETQYF. The DNA for the CDR3 is TGTGCCAGCAGTCCTGCGGGAGGGAAAGAGACCCAGTACTTC. Full variable domain (remainder filled in from reference TRBV25-1 and TRBJ2-5): EADIYQTPRYLVIGTGKKITLECSQTMGHDKMYWYQQDPGMELHLIHYSYGVNSTEKGDLSSESTVSRIRTEHFPLTLESARPSHTSQYLCASSPAGGKETQYFGPGTRLLVL.